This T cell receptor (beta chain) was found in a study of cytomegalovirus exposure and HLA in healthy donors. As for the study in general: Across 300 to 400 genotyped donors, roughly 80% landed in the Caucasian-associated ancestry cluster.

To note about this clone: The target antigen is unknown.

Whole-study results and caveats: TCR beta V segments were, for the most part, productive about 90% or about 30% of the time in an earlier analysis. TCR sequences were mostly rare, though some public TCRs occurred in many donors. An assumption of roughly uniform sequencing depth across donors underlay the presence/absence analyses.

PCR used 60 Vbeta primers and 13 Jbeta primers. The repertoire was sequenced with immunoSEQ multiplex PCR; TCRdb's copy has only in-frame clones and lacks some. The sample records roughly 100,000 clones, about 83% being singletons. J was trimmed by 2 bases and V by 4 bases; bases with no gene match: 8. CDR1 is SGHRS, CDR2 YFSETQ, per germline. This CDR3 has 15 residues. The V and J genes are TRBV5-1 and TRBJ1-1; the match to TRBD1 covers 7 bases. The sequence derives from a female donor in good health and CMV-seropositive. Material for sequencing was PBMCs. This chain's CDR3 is CASSRTRDSNTEAFF. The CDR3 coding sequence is TGCGCCAGCAGCCGAACCCGGGACAGTAACACTGAAGCTTTCTTT. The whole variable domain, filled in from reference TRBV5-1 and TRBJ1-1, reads KAGVTQTPRYLIKTRGQQVTLSCSPISGHRSVSWYQQTPGQGLQFLFEYFSETQRNKGNFPGRFSGRQFSNSRSEMNVSTLELGDSALYLCASSRTRDSNTEAFFGQGTRLTVV.